The 2 T cell receptor beta chains reported below all come from one sample, sequenced in a study of regulatory T cells in long-lasting Graves disease. CDR3-region Arm-PCR and iRepertoire HTBI primers produced the TCR beta libraries. TCRdb used MiXCR to reprocess the multiplex PCR reads, holding one entry per CDR3 protein. The sample records about 540,000 distinct CDR3 sequences, 13% being singletons. As to time point: newly diagnosed GD, antithyroid drugs for less than 3 months. With RNA extracted from PBMCs as input, the TCR library was made. These data were also filed under a second study, of T cells in Graves' hyperthyroidism and ophthalmopathy.

Specimen: peripheral blood mononuclear cells (PBMCs), collected at new diagnosis, from a patient treated with antithyroid drugs. The receptors here all came from a man aged 25-45 years with Graves disease.

Many counts were recorded for this clonotype. The gene calls are TRBV7-2 and TRBJ2-5; 8 bases are shared with TRBD1. The CDR3 runs to 15 residues. Trimming at V came to 0 bases and at J to 5 bases, leaving 5 bases not matched to a gene. Germline assignment: CDR1 SGHTA and CDR2 FQGNSA. CDR3: CASSLALTGVETQYF. The CDR3 bases are TGTGCCAGCAGCTTAGCGCTGACAGGGGTTGAGACCCAGTACTTC. Using reference TRBV7-2 and TRBJ2-5 for the parts outside the CDR3, the full variable domain is GAGVSQSPSNKVTEKGKDVELRCDPISGHTALYWYRQSLGQGLEFLIYFQGNSAPDKSGLPSDRFSAERTGGSVSTLTIQRTQQEDSAVYLCASSLALTGVETQYFGPGTRLLVL.

This clonotype was counted ten times or more. The chain has TRBV27 and TRBJ1-1, with 7 bases fitting TRBD1. The V and J ends lost 9 bases and 5 bases, in that order; junction bases with no gene match: 12. Germline V gives CDR1 MNHEY, CDR2 SMNVEV (reference sequence). This CDR3 spans 14 amino acids. The CDR3 region is CASFPEGALTEAFF. DNA of the CDR3: TGTGCCAGTTTTCCGGAGGGGGCGCTGACTGAAGCTTTCTTT.